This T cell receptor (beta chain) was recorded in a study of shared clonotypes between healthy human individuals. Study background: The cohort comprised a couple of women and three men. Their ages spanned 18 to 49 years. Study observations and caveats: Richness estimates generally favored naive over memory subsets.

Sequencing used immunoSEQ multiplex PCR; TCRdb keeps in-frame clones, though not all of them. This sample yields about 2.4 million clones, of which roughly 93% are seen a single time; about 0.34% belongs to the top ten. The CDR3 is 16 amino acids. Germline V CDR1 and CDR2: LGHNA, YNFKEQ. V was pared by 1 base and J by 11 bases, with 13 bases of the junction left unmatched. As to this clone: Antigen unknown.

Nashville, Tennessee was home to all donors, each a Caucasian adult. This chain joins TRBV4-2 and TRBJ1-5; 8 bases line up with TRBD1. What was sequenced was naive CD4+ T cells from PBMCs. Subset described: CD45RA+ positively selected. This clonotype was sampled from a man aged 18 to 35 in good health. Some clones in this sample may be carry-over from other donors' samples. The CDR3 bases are TGTGCCAGCAGCCAAGCTACCAGGGGGCGATTTGTGGCCCAGCATTTT. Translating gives CASSQATRGRFVAQHF.